One sample yielded the 14 T cell receptor beta chains listed below, sequenced in a study of cytomegalovirus exposure and HLA in healthy donors. The study ran its PCR with 60 Vbeta and 13 Jbeta primers. Here immunoSEQ multiplex PCR was the method, and the copy in TCRdb shows in-frame clones only, minus some. The sample lists around 200,000 clones, around 67% occurring once. Specimen: PBMCs. These receptors all come from a woman in her twenties or thirties in good health and CMV-seropositive.

The chain links TRBV10-3 to TRBJ1-5, with 9 bases fitting TRBD1. The CDR3 runs 17 residues. Losses at the gene ends were 6 bases for V and 2 bases for J; bases not matched to a gene: 11. The germline V gene encodes CDR1 ENHRY and CDR2 SYGVKD. The CDR3 DNA sequence: TGTGCCATCAGCCCCGGGACAGGGAGTGGGGGCAATCAGCCCCAGCATTTT. It specifies CAISPGTGSGGNQPQHF.

This chain links TRBV7-9 with TRBJ1-1; 10 nucleotides align to TRBD1. This CDR3 comprises 14 residues. J was trimmed by 5 bases and V by 5 bases; bases with no gene match: 5. The germline gives CDR1 SEHNR, CDR2 FQNEAQ (reference sequence). In DNA form, the CDR3 reads TGTGCCAGCAGCGACCGGGACAGGGGAACTGAAGCTTTCTTT. Translated: CASSDRDRGTEAFF.

This clone appeared a few times. The V call is TRBV7-9, the J call TRBJ2-3; 11 nucleotides match TRBD2. The germline gives CDR1 SEHNR, CDR2 FQNEAQ (reference sequence). The CDR3 sequence is 17 residues long. The V gene end was trimmed by 4 bases and the J gene end by 4 bases; junction bases not matched to a gene: 10. The CDR3 DNA reads as TGTGCCAGCAGCTCTACCTTAGCGGGAGGGGTGTCAGATACGCAGTATTTT. This codes for CASSSTLAGGVSDTQYF.

This rearrangement joins TRBV5-8 to TRBJ2-2; maybe TRBD1 (6 bases). This CDR3 has 15 residues. Trimming stripped 9 bases from V and 0 bases from J, with 15 bases between. Per the germline V gene, CDR1 is SGHTS and CDR2 is YDEGEE. The CDR3 DNA sequence: TGTGCCAACAAACAGGGCCCAACGAACACCGGGGAGCTGTTTTTT. The encoded protein is CANKQGPTNTGELFF.

This clone was detected a few times. The rearrangement links TRBV28 to TRBJ2-5; 10 positions match TRBD1. Germline assignment: CDR1 MDHEN and CDR2 SYDVKM. The CDR3 extends over 20 amino acids. J lost 2 bases, V lost 5 bases, and 20 bases had no gene match. CDR3 sequence: CASSARGTGAIRLIQETQYF. CDR3 nucleotides: TGTGCCAGCAGTGCCCGAGGGACAGGGGCAATCCGTTTAATTCAAGAGACCCAGTACTTC.

J is TRBJ2-7 and V is TRBV6-1; a weak D match, TRBD1 (5 bases). Between the trimmed V and J ends, which lost 5 bases and 3 bases, there was a span of 11 bases. The CDR3 runs 13 residues. The V gene's germline CDR1 is MNHNS and CDR2 SASEGT. The CDR3 spells CASSFGQSYEQYF. The CDR3 DNA follows: TGTGCCAGCAGTTTTGGACAAAGCTACGAGCAGTACTTC.

This clone appeared a few times. J is TRBJ2-7 and V is TRBV6-5; 8 positions agree with TRBD1. V dropped 6 bases and J dropped 4; count of bases not matched to a gene: 11. Germline V gives CDR1 MNHEY, CDR2 SVGAGI. The CDR3 totals 15 residues. The CDR3 coding sequence is TGTGCCAGCAGGGTTTCAGGACAGGGATGGTACGAGCAGTACTTC. It encodes CASRVSGQGWYEQYF.

V gene TRBV4-1 combines with J gene TRBJ2-5; possible D gene TRBD1, 6 bases. Per the germline V gene, CDR1 is MGHRA and CDR2 is YSYEKL. V gave up 1 base and J gave up 2 bases, with 11 bases separating them. CDR3 size: 15 residues. Here the CDR3 DNA reads TGCGCCAGCAGCCAAGCGACAGGAAGGCAAGAGACCCAGTACTTC. It yields the protein CASSQATGRQETQYF.

The chain has TRBV13 and TRBJ1-1, with a possible D match to TRBD1 (5 bases). Germline V gene data show CDR1 as PRHDT and CDR2 as FYEKMQ (reference sequence). The CDR3 is made up of 18 amino acids. V was clipped by 2 bases and J by 0 bases, with 19 bases between them. Here the CDR3 DNA reads TGTGCCAGCAGCTTATCCCCGGCCTTCACAGGACTGAACACTGAAGCTTTCTTT. It is translated as CASSLSPAFTGLNTEAFF.

The chain has TRBV2 and TRBJ1-5; possible D gene TRBD1, 6 bases. Germline loops: CDR1 SNHLY, CDR2 FYNNEI. The CDR3 sequence is 14 residues long. Trimming pared 3 bases from V and 6 bases from J, leaving 12 bases between. CDR3 loop: CASSERGWPQPQHF. DNA of the CDR3: TGTGCCAGCAGTGAGAGGGGGTGGCCTCAGCCCCAGCATTTT.

This chain uses TRBV2 with TRBJ2-3, with D tentatively TRBD2 (6 bases). CDR3 length: 15 residues. From germline, CDR1 is SNHLY and CDR2 FYNNEI. V lost 7 bases, J lost 2 bases, and 16 bases lay in between. The CDR3 coding sequence is TGTGCCAGCACCGCGGGGCCCTTTCACACAGATACGCAGTATTTT. Encoded protein: CASTAGPFHTDTQYF.

V is TRBV6-1 and J is TRBJ2-3; D gene ambiguous. The CDR3 extends over 13 amino acids. Germline V gene sequence: CDR1 MNHNS, CDR2 SASEGT. The germline V and J ends were trimmed by 10 bases and 4 bases, with 15 bases remaining between them. The CDR3 loop reads CATEELRADTQYF. CDR3 nucleotides: TGTGCCACTGAGGAACTCCGGGCAGATACGCAGTATTTT.

The V call is TRBV29-1, the J call TRBJ2-5; TRBD1 matches 12 bases. CDR3 length: 16 amino acids. The germline CDR1 and CDR2 sequences are SQVTM and ANQGSEA. With 7 bases clipped from V and 4 bases from J, the junction kept 13 bases outside the gene matches. Here the CDR3 DNA reads TGCAGCGCCTCCTCCCCCGGGACAGGGGGCTTAGAGACCCAGTACTTC. Translating it yields CSASSPGTGGLETQYF. Full variable domain (outside the CDR3, taken from reference TRBV29-1 and TRBJ2-5): SAVISQKPSRDICQRGTSLTIQCQVDSQVTMMFWYRQQPGQSLTLIATANQGSEATYESGFVIDKFPISRPNLTFSTLTVSNMSPEDSSIYLCSASSPGTGGLETQYFGPGTRLLVL.

This chain links TRBV19 with TRBJ1-1; D is perhaps TRBD1 (6 bases). This CDR3 is 13 amino acids long. Looked up from germline, CDR1 is LNHDA and CDR2 is SQIVND (reference sequence). V lost 3 bases and J 6 bases, leaving 11 bases between the germline ends. In DNA, the CDR3 is TGTGCCAGTAGTATGGGGGCCTCTTCTGAAGCTTTCTTT. It specifies CASSMGASSEAFF.